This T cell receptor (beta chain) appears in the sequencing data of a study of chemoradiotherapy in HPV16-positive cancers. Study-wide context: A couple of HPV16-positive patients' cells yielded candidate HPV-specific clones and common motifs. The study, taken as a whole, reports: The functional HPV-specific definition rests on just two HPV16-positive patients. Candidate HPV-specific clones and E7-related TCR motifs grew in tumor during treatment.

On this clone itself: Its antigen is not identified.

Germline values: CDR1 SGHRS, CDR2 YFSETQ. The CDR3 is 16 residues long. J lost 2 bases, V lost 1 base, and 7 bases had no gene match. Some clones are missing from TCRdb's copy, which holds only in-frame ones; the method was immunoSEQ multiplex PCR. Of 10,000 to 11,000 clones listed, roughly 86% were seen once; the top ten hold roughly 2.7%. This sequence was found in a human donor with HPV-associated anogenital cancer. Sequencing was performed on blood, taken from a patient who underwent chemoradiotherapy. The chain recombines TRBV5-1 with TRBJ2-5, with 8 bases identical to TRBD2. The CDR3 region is CASSLQGRGAQETQYF. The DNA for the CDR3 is TGCGCCAGCAGCTTGCAAGGGCGGGGGGCACAAGAGACCCAGTACTTC.